The entry that follows covers one TCR beta chain sequence. The sample is drawn from a study of blood T cell repertoires in COVID-19. About the study: Nucleic acid was either cDNA or gDNA, and it came from T cells, B-cell-depleted T cells, or PBMCs.

V lost 3 bases and J lost 4, with 5 bases in between. The CDR3 runs to 12 residues. Germline values: CDR1 MNHEY, CDR2 SMNVEV (reference sequence). Authors' data handling: Estimation of nucleated cell counts was performed using reference gene primer amplification. Method: immunoSEQ multiplex PCR; TCRdb's copy keeps in-frame clones and lacks some. The V and J calls and the clone size are those of that table, but D and trimming were determined from the DNA. Of approximately 210,000 clones in the sample, around 80% were seen once. The sample consisted of peripheral blood. The chain carries TRBV27 and TRBJ2-3; D unresolved. The clonotype comes from a woman between 50 and 59 years old with acute or convalescent COVID-19. The CDR3 here is CASSFGADTQYF. The CDR3 bases are TGTGCCAGCAGTTTCGGAGCAGATACGCAGTATTTT.